The 6 T cell receptor beta chains given below trace back to one sample, sequenced in a study of T cells after yellow fever vaccination (dated by TCRdb to between 2018 and 2020). The sample's treatment or condition label, in plain terms: live attenuated yellow fever vaccine strain. The library was prepared using 5' RACE. The reads were generated on an Illumina HiSeq 2500. The public reads were reanalyzed by TCRdb: fastp trimming at Q25, MiXCR alignment, in-frame beta chains only. One record per CDR3 amino acid sequence lists the most common genes and DNA. Recorded for this sample are 450,000 to 600,000 distinct CDR3 sequences; less than 20% of them occurred a single time. The top ten constitute 15% to 20% of the sample. The material sequenced was PBMCs, taken around 5 days after the first yellow fever vaccination. The receptors here all came from a man aged 18 to 29 who received the YFV17D yellow fever vaccine.

V is TRBV3-1 and J is TRBJ2-5; either TRBD1 or TRBD2 may fit D (6 bases each). The V gene's germline CDR1 is LGHDT and CDR2 YNNKEL (reference sequence). The CDR3 totals 16 residues. V lost 0 bases and J 1 base, leaving 12 bases between the germline ends. Written as DNA, the CDR3 is TGTGCCAGCAGCCAAGAAGAGGGGGGCATCCAAGAGACCCAGTACTTC. This encodes CASSQEEGGIQETQYF.

The chain has TRBV20-1 and TRBJ2-7; the D is unclear. Trimming took off 5 bases at V and 0 bases at J, with 8 bases between the two ends. This CDR3 has 12 residues. Germline V gene data show CDR1 as DFQATT and CDR2 as SNEGSKA (reference sequence). CDR3 region: CSAGRSSYEQYV. CDR3 DNA: TGCAGTGCTGGCAGGAGCTCCTACGAGCAGTACGTC.

The chain carries TRBV12-3 or TRBV12-4 and TRBJ2-3, with D perhaps TRBD2 (5 bases). The CDR3 totals 15 residues. V gave up 2 bases and J gave up 3 bases, with 12 bases separating them. This CDR3 is CASSLPGMATDTQYF. In DNA, the CDR3 is TGTGCCAGCAGTTTACCGGGGATGGCGACAGATACGCAGTATTTT.

The table lists this clonotype with many counts. The V call is TRBV24-1, the J call TRBJ2-2, with 7 bases lining up with TRBD2. The germline V gene encodes CDR1 KGHDR and CDR2 SFDVKD. The CDR3 consists of 15 residues. With V trimmed by 7 bases and J by 3 bases, 7 bases remained unmatched. The CDR3 bases are TGTGCCACCAGCCCGCGGGGGTCGGACACCGGGGAGCTGTTTTTT. It codes for CATSPRGSDTGELFF.

The chain couples TRBV12-3 or TRBV12-4 to TRBJ1-6; 7 nucleotides line up with TRBD1. Germline trimming cut 7 bases from V and 7 bases from J; bases unmatched to any gene: 7. CDR3 length: 14 residues. CDR3 in DNA: TGTGCCAGCACCAGGGGACAGACGAATTCACCCCTCCACTTT. It encodes CASTRGQTNSPLHF.

This clonotype has only a few counts. J is TRBJ1-6 and V is TRBV18, with 7 bases matching TRBD1. Germline CDR1 is KGHSH and CDR2 is LQKENI. The CDR3 covers 16 residues. V shed 3 bases and J 14 bases; nucleotides not matched to a gene: 16. CDR3: CASSPRVEGGAVSLHF. CDR3 coding DNA: TGTGCCAGCTCACCCCGGGTAGAAGGGGGCGCGGTATCCCTCCACTTT.